The present entry profiles one TCR beta chain with its context. Its antigen is still unknown. The record originates from a study of T cell clonotyping in hematopoietic cell transplantation. Notes on the study in general: Broader posttransplant TCR repertoire diversity was predicted by graft donor and pretransplant recipient Inverse Simpson Index values. Few recipient clonotypes overlapped donors; over 95% were de novo at given depth. Cells were unsorted, so CD4 and CD8 contributions were not separated. Recipient TCR diversity dropped after transplant; expanded clonotypes rose from day 30 to 180.

The CDR3 loop spans 14 amino acids. Trimming took off 9 bases at V and 0 bases at J, with 13 bases between the two ends. Germline-derived CDR1 and CDR2 are SGHTS and YDEGEE. Clones were read by immunoSEQ multiplex PCR, and TCRdb kept only the in-frame ones, dropping some. The repertoire holds under 5,000 clones, with around three quarters as singletons. Source: PBMCs, taken 100 days after allogeneic stem cell transplant. V gene TRBV5-8 combines with J gene TRBJ2-1; D not certain. This sequence originates from a male patient between 60 and 69 years old who had an allogeneic stem cell transplant, so the T cells may come from the graft donor. Some clones in this sample may be carry-over from other donors' samples. The CDR3 coding sequence is TGTGCCACCCAAATGCTAGGCTCCTACAATGAGCAGTTCTTC. The encoded protein is CATQMLGSYNEQFF.